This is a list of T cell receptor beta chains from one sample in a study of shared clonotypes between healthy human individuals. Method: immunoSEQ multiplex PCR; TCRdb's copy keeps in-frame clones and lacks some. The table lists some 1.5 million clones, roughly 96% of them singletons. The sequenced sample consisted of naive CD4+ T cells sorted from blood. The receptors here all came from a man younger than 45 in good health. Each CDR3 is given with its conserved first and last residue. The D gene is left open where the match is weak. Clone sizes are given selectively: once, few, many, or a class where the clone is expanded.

CDR3nt: TGTGCCAGCAGCCAAGCCGTCCGGGGCGCTGAAGCTTTCTTT; CDR3aa: CASSQAVRGAEAFF; d_gene: .; abundance: once; v_gene: TRBV14; j_gene: TRBJ1-1
CDR3nt: TGCGCCAGCAGCGTCCGGGACAGGGGTTACAATGAGCAGTTCTTC; CDR3aa: CASSVRDRGYNEQFF; d_gene: TRBD1; abundance: .; v_gene: TRBV4-1; j_gene: TRBJ2-1
CDR3nt: TGTGCCAGCAGCTTAGGAGCTAGCGGGAGGCCCTCCTACAATGAGCAGTTCTTC; CDR3aa: CASSLGASGRPSYNEQFF; d_gene: TRBD2; abundance: .; v_gene: TRBV11-3; j_gene: TRBJ2-1
CDR3nt: TGTGCCAGCAGCCCTCCCCGGGGACTAGTAAGGGAGCAGTTCTTC; CDR3aa: CASSPPRGLVREQFF; d_gene: TRBD2; abundance: .; v_gene: TRBV9; j_gene: TRBJ2-1
CDR3nt: TGTGCCATCCGCCAATCTGACGAGCAGTACTTC; CDR3aa: CAIRQSDEQYF; d_gene: .; abundance: .; v_gene: TRBV10-3; j_gene: TRBJ2-7
CDR3nt: TGCGCCAGCTCGGTAGGGACCCCATACAATGAGCAGTTCTTC; CDR3aa: CASSVGTPYNEQFF; d_gene: .; abundance: once; v_gene: TRBV10-1; j_gene: TRBJ2-1
CDR3nt: TGTGCCAGCAGGATGAATAGCAATCAGCCCCAGCATTTT; CDR3aa: CASRMNSNQPQHF; d_gene: .; abundance: .; v_gene: TRBV6-5; j_gene: TRBJ1-5
CDR3nt: TGTGCCAGTACTCCGGCGGGAGTAATAGCCAAAAACATTCAGTACTTC; CDR3aa: CASTPAGVIAKNIQYF; d_gene: TRBD2; abundance: .; v_gene: TRBV19; j_gene: TRBJ2-4
CDR3nt: TGTGCCAGAAGGGAAGACAGGGGGCGAGTCTACGAGCAGTACTTC; CDR3aa: CARREDRGRVYEQYF; d_gene: TRBD1; abundance: .; v_gene: TRBV5-3; j_gene: TRBJ2-7
CDR3nt: TGTGCCAGCAGCACAAAAGGGAGCGACCGAGTAGATACGCAGTATTTT; CDR3aa: CASSTKGSDRVDTQYF; d_gene: .; abundance: .; v_gene: TRBV4-2; j_gene: TRBJ2-3
CDR3nt: TGTGCCAGCAGCTCCGGGACTACGGGAGGCTACACCTTC; CDR3aa: CASSSGTTGGYTF; d_gene: .; abundance: .; v_gene: TRBV5-5; j_gene: TRBJ1-2
CDR3nt: TGTGCCAGCAGCTTAGGGCTAGCGGGAGGCCCTACTAGCACAGATACGCAGTATTTT; CDR3aa: CASSLGLAGGPTSTDTQYF; d_gene: TRBD2; abundance: .; v_gene: TRBV11-3; j_gene: TRBJ2-3
CDR3nt: TGCGCCAGCAGTGAGTCGAAGATCGGGACTAGGTATTTT; CDR3aa: CASSESKIGTRYF; d_gene: TRBD2; abundance: .; v_gene: TRBV10-1; j_gene: TRBJ2-3
CDR3nt: TGTGCCAGCAGCCAAGGCCAGGGCTACTCCTACAATGAGCAGTTCTTC; CDR3aa: CASSQGQGYSYNEQFF; d_gene: .; abundance: .; v_gene: TRBV14; j_gene: TRBJ2-1
CDR3nt: TGTGCCAGCAGCTTAGGACTAGCGGGAGATAGTTATGGTGGGGAGCAGTACTTC; CDR3aa: CASSLGLAGDSYGGEQYF; d_gene: TRBD2; abundance: .; v_gene: TRBV7-8; j_gene: TRBJ2-7
CDR3nt: TGTGCCAGCCGTAGGAAAGGAAGGGACAGGTATCACGAGCAGTACTTC; CDR3aa: CASRRKGRDRYHEQYF; d_gene: TRBD1; abundance: .; v_gene: TRBV2; j_gene: TRBJ2-7
CDR3nt: TGTGCCAGCTCACCAGAAGGGATGGGGGGCAATGAGCAGTTCTTC; CDR3aa: CASSPEGMGGNEQFF; d_gene: .; abundance: .; v_gene: TRBV18; j_gene: TRBJ2-1
CDR3nt: TGCGCCAGCAGCCAAGGGCTAGCGGGAGGTCCCGGGGAGCTGTTTTTT; CDR3aa: CASSQGLAGGPGELFF; d_gene: TRBD2; abundance: .; v_gene: TRBV4-1; j_gene: TRBJ2-2
CDR3nt: TGTGCCAGCAGCTTGAGACCCCGAGGGCAAGAGACCCAGTACTTC; CDR3aa: CASSLRPRGQETQYF; d_gene: .; abundance: .; v_gene: TRBV5-4; j_gene: TRBJ2-5
CDR3nt: TGTGCCAGCAGCCGAGGAGCAGGGCAAGAGACCCAGTACTTC; CDR3aa: CASSRGAGQETQYF; d_gene: .; abundance: .; v_gene: TRBV28; j_gene: TRBJ2-5
CDR3nt: TGTGCCAGCAGTTACCGGACTAGCGGGGACGAGCAGTACTTC; CDR3aa: CASSYRTSGDEQYF; d_gene: TRBD2; abundance: .; v_gene: TRBV6-5; j_gene: TRBJ2-7
CDR3nt: TGTGCCAGCAGCTTCCGGACAGGGAGCACTGAAGCTTTCTTT; CDR3aa: CASSFRTGSTEAFF; d_gene: TRBD1; abundance: .; v_gene: TRBV7-2; j_gene: TRBJ1-1
CDR3nt: TGTGCCAGCAGCCACCCGGGGCCTGAGCAGTTCTTC; CDR3aa: CASSHPGPEQFF; d_gene: .; abundance: .; v_gene: TRBV7-2; j_gene: TRBJ2-1
CDR3nt: TGTGCCAGCTCACCAGGGCAAGTGGACGAGCAGTACTTC; CDR3aa: CASSPGQVDEQYF; d_gene: .; abundance: .; v_gene: TRBV18; j_gene: TRBJ2-7
CDR3nt: TGTGCCAGCGGAGCACCCGCAGGCACAGATACGCAGTATTTT; CDR3aa: CASGAPAGTDTQYF; d_gene: .; abundance: .; v_gene: TRBV28; j_gene: TRBJ2-3
CDR3nt: TGTGCCAGCAGACGACCTCCCAGTGAAAAACTGTTTTTT; CDR3aa: CASRRPPSEKLFF; d_gene: .; abundance: .; v_gene: TRBV5-4; j_gene: TRBJ1-4
CDR3nt: TGCGCCAGCATTGACAGTAACGAGCAGTACTTC; CDR3aa: CASIDSNEQYF; d_gene: .; abundance: .; v_gene: TRBV5-1; j_gene: TRBJ2-7
CDR3nt: TGTGCCAGCAGTTACACAGGGATCTACGAGCAGTACTTC; CDR3aa: CASSYTGIYEQYF; d_gene: .; abundance: once; v_gene: TRBV6-6; j_gene: TRBJ2-7
CDR3nt: TGCGCCAGCACTACGACTAGCGGGATTGATACGCAGTATTTT; CDR3aa: CASTTTSGIDTQYF; d_gene: TRBD2; abundance: .; v_gene: TRBV10-1; j_gene: TRBJ2-3
CDR3nt: TGTGCCAGCTCACCACTCCCGGGACAGGACTACGAGCAGTACTTC; CDR3aa: CASSPLPGQDYEQYF; d_gene: TRBD1; abundance: .; v_gene: TRBV18; j_gene: TRBJ2-7
CDR3nt: TGTGCTAGTGGTCAATCCGGGACAGCTAGAAATGAGCAGTTCTTC; CDR3aa: CASGQSGTARNEQFF; d_gene: TRBD1; abundance: once; v_gene: TRBV12-5; j_gene: TRBJ2-1
CDR3nt: TGTGCCAGCAGCTCTTTTACTAGCGGGAGCATCAATGAGCAGTTCTTC; CDR3aa: CASSSFTSGSINEQFF; d_gene: TRBD2; abundance: .; v_gene: TRBV7-6; j_gene: TRBJ2-1
CDR3nt: TGTGCCTGGAGTGTACAGGGCGGGAGCCAAGAGACCCAGTACTTC; CDR3aa: CAWSVQGGSQETQYF; d_gene: .; abundance: .; v_gene: TRBV30; j_gene: TRBJ2-5
CDR3nt: TGTGCCAGCAGCTTCCGACTCCCGGGGGCCAATGAGCAGTTCTTC; CDR3aa: CASSFRLPGANEQFF; d_gene: .; abundance: .; v_gene: TRBV7-6; j_gene: TRBJ2-1
CDR3nt: TGCGCCAGCAATGGTAGAGGGACCGGGGAGCTGTTTTTT; CDR3aa: CASNGRGTGELFF; d_gene: .; abundance: .; v_gene: TRBV10-2; j_gene: TRBJ2-2
CDR3nt: TGTGCCAGTCCGCCTAAGGGAAACACCATATATTTT; CDR3aa: CASPPKGNTIYF; d_gene: .; abundance: .; v_gene: TRBV19; j_gene: TRBJ1-3
CDR3nt: TGTGCCAGCAGTGGGAAGACTAGCGGGAACAATGAGCAGTTCTTC; CDR3aa: CASSGKTSGNNEQFF; d_gene: TRBD2; abundance: .; v_gene: TRBV2; j_gene: TRBJ2-1
CDR3nt: TGTGCCATCAAGCGCGACGCCACGAACACCGGGGAGCTGTTTTTT; CDR3aa: CAIKRDATNTGELFF; d_gene: .; abundance: .; v_gene: TRBV10-3; j_gene: TRBJ2-2
CDR3nt: TGTGCCAGCCGTCACAGGGGGTCTACCTACGAGCAGTACTTC; CDR3aa: CASRHRGSTYEQYF; d_gene: .; abundance: .; v_gene: TRBV21-1; j_gene: TRBJ2-7
CDR3nt: TGTGCCAGCAGTTTGAACAGGGGCACTGAAGCTTTCTTT; CDR3aa: CASSLNRGTEAFF; d_gene: TRBD1; abundance: once; v_gene: TRBV27; j_gene: TRBJ1-1
CDR3nt: TGTGCCAGCAGTTACAATGGGAACCTTTATCAGCCCCAGCATTTT; CDR3aa: CASSYNGNLYQPQHF; d_gene: .; abundance: .; v_gene: TRBV6-5; j_gene: TRBJ1-5
CDR3nt: TGCGCCAGCACCCTGGCGGGAGGGAAGGAGACCCAGTACTTC; CDR3aa: CASTLAGGKETQYF; d_gene: TRBD2; abundance: .; v_gene: TRBV5-1; j_gene: TRBJ2-5